This note documents a single T cell receptor beta chain sequence. Antigen unknown. These data are taken from a study of OX40 agonist ivuxolimab in advanced cancers. The overall study: Every 2 weeks, patients got intravenous ivuxolimab at one of six dose levels (0.01-10 mg/kg). There were three patients with partial responses, one having hepatocellular carcinoma and two cutaneous melanoma. Study-wide points: The study observed clonal expansion of CD4+ and CD8+ blood T cells by week 6 at 0.1 to 3.0 mg/kg. Not determined was the antigen specificity of the expanded peripheral T cells.

Profiled with immunoSEQ multiplex PCR; TCRdb holds only in-frame clones, not every one. The profile shows about 84,000 clones, 94% of them singletons. Trimming took 1 base from V and 1 from J, leaving 5 bases between them. The CDR3 runs 13 residues. Germline V gene data show CDR1 as SGHVS and CDR2 as FQNEAQ. This TCR came from an adult with an advanced solid tumor such as melanoma, head and neck, liver or kidney cancer. The sequencing used CD4+ or CD8+ T cells sorted from blood, collected in a trial of the OX40 agonist ivuxolimab. The V and J genes are TRBV7-8 and TRBJ2-7; perhaps TRBD1 as D (5 bases). The CDR3 DNA reads TGTGCCAGCAGCTTAGACAGGTCCTACGAGCAGTACTTC. Its protein product is CASSLDRSYEQYF.